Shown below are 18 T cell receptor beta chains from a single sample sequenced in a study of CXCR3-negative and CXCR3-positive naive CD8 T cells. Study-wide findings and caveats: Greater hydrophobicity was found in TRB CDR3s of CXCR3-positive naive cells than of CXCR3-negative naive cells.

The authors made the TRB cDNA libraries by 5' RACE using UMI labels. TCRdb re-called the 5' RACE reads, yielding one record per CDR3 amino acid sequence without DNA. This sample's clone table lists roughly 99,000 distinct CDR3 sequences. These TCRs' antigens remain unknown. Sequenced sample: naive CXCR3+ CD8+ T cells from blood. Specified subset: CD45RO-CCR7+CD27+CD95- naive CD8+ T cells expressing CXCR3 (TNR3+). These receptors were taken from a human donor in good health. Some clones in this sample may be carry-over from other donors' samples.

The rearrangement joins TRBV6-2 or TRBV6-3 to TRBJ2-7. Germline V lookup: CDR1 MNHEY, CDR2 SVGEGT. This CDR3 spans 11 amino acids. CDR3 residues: CASSYPYEQYF.

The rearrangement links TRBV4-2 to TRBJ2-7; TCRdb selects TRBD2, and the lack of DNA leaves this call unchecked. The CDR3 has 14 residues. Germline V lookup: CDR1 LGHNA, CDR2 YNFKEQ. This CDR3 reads CATSQDEGPYEQYF.

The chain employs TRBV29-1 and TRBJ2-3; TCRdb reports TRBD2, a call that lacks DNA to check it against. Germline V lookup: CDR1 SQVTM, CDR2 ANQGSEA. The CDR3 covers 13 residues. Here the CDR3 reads CSVEASGGYTQYF.

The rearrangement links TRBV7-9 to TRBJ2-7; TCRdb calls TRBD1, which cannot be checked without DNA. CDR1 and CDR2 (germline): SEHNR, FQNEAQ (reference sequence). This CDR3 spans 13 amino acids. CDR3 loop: CASSPPSSYEQYF.

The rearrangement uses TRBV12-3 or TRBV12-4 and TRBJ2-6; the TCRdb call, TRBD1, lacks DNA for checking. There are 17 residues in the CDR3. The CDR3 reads CASSLWDRRYGANVLTF.

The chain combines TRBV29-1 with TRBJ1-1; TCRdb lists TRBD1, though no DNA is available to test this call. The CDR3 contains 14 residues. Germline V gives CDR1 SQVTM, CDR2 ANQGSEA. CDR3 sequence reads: CSVAGTGENTEAFF.

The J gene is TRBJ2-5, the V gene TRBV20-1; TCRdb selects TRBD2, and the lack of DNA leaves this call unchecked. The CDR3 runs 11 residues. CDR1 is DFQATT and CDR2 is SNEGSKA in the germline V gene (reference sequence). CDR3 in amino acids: CSARGLASPYF.

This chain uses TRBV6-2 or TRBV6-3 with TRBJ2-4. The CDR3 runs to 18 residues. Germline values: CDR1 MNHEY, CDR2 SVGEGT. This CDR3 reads CASSYSIGVILAKNIQYF.

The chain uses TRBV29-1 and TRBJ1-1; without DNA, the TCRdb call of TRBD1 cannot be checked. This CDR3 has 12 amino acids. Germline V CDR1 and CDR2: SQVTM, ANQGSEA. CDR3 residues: CSDRAGDTEAFF.

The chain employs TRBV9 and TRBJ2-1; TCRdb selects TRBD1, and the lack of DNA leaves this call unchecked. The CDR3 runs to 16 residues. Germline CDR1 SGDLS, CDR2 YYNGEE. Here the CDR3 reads CASSKSGTTVNNEQFF.

CDR3 protein: CASSLDAGVREQYF. This chain links TRBV4-2 with TRBJ2-7; TCRdb indicates TRBD1, and absent DNA this call remains unverified. The germline V gene has CDR1 LGHNA and CDR2 YNFKEQ. The CDR3 extends over 14 amino acids.

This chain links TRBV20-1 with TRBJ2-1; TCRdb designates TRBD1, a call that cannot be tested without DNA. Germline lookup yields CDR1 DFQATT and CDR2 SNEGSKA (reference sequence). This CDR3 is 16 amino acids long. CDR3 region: CSARDRGGMGYNEQFF.

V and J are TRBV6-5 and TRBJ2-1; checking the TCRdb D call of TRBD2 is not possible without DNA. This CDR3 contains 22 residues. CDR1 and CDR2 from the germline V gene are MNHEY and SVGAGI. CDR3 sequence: CASSTSITSGTSGGLPWNEQFF.

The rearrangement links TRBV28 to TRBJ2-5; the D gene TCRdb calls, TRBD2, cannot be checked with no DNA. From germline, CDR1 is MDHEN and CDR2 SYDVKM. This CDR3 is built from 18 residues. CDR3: CASNQRGGGDWYQETQYF. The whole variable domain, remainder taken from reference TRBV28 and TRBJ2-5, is DVKVTQSSRYLVKRTGEKVFLECVQDMDHENMFWYRQDPGLGLRLIYFSYDVKMKEKGDIPEGYSVSREKKERFSLILESASTNQTSMYLCASNQRGGGDWYQETQYFGPGTRLLVL.

The CDR3 is CASRTISGGAIEQFF. J is TRBJ2-1 and V is TRBV19; TCRdb calls TRBD2, which cannot be checked without DNA. Germline CDR1 is LNHDA and CDR2 is SQIVND (reference sequence). This CDR3 contains 15 residues. The whole variable domain, remainder taken from reference TRBV19 and TRBJ2-1, is DGGITQSPKYLFRKEGQNVTLSCEQNLNHDAMYWYRQDPGQGLRLIYYSQIVNDFQKGDIAEGYSVSREKKESFPLTVTSAQKNPTAFYLCASRTISGGAIEQFFGPGTRLTVL.

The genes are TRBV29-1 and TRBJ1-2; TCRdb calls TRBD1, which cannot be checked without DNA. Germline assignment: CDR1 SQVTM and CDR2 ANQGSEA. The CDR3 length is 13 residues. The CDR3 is CSAGTGKDYGYTF.

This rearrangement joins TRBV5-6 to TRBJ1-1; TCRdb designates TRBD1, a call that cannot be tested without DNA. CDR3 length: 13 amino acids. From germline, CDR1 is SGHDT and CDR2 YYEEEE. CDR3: CASSLVGVPEAFF. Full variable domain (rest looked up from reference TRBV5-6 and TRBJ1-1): DAGVTQSPTHLIKTRGQQVTLRCSPKSGHDTVSWYQQALGQGPQFIFQYYEEEERQRGNFPDRFSGHQFPNYSSELNVNALLLGDSALYLCASSLVGVPEAFFGQGTRLTVV.

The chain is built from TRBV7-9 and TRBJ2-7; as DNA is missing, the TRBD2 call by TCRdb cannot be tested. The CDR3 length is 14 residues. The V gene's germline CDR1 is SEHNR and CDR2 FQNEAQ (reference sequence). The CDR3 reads CASSSGTSWVEQYF.